These 32 T cell receptor beta chains were all obtained from the same sample, sequenced in a study of Tregs in tolerant kidney transplant recipients. Method: immunoSEQ multiplex PCR; TCRdb's copy keeps in-frame clones and lacks some. Of about 73,000 clones in the sample, 98% were seen once. The sequencing used CD4+ T cells from blood, collected before the transplant. The receptors stem from a human donor who received a combined kidney and bone marrow transplant.

This clone was counted a single time. The genes are TRBV11-3 and TRBJ2-2, with no clear D. V was pared by 5 bases and J by 6 bases, with 16 bases between. Germline V gene data show CDR1 as SGHNT and CDR2 as YENEEA. The CDR3 totals 15 residues. The DNA of the CDR3 is TGTGCCAGCAGCCAAAAAAAACCTGGCTCCGGGGAGCTGTTTTTT. It is translated as CASSQKKPGSGELFF.

This chain joins TRBV7-3 and TRBJ2-7, with TRBD2 matching over 10 bases. Germline V lookup: CDR1 SGHTA, CDR2 FQGTGA. J was trimmed by 7 bases and V by 4 bases; bases with no gene match: 4. CDR3 length: 13 residues. The CDR3 sequence: CASSSSGSGEQYF. The CDR3 region has the DNA TGTGCCAGCAGCTCTAGCGGGAGTGGAGAGCAGTACTTC.

The rearrangement links TRBV4-3 to TRBJ1-4; 8 bases match TRBD1. Germline V CDR1 and CDR2: LGHNA, YSLEER. V trimming: 1 base; J trimming: 0 bases; junction bases outside the gene matches: 7. This CDR3 has 18 residues. CDR3 nucleotides: TGCGCCAGCAGCCAAGGGACAGGGAGAGCGGCAACTAATGAAAAACTGTTTTTT. Amino acid sequence: CASSQGTGRAATNEKLFF.

The CDR3 sequence is CASSGQGAYGYTF. CDR3 DNA: TGCGCCAGCAGCGGACAGGGGGCGTATGGCTACACCTTC. The V and J genes are TRBV5-1 and TRBJ1-2; 11 nucleotides line up with TRBD1. Germline CDR1 and CDR2: SGHRS and YFSETQ. The CDR3 sequence is 13 residues long. V lost 4 bases, J lost 5 bases, and 1 base stayed unmatched.

The chain is built from TRBV11-2 and TRBJ2-6; no clear D. CDR1 and CDR2 from the germline V gene are SGHAT and FQNNGV. Trimming shortened V by 2 bases and J by 0 bases, and 8 bases separated the two germline ends. The CDR3 contains 16 residues. CDR3 region: CASSLNTFSGANVLTF. The DNA for the CDR3 is TGTGCCAGCAGCTTAAACACATTCTCTGGGGCCAACGTCCTGACTTTC.

This rearrangement joins TRBV7-9 to TRBJ1-6; TRBD1 matches 8 bases. The CDR3 has 16 amino acids. V shed 4 bases, J shed 10 bases, and the junction held 12 bases outside the gene matches. Looked up from germline, CDR1 is SEHNR and CDR2 is FQNEAQ (reference sequence). The CDR3 spells CASSYPMTGARSPLHF. The CDR3 region has the DNA TGTGCCAGCAGCTACCCGATGACAGGGGCGAGGTCACCCCTCCACTTT. The full variable domain, rest sourced from reference TRBV7-9 and TRBJ1-6, is DTGVSQNPRHKITKRGQNVTFRCDPISEHNRLYWYRQTLGQGPEFLTYFQNEAQLEKSRLLSDRFSAERPKGSFSTLEIQRTEQGDSAMYLCASSYPMTGARSPLHFGNGTRLTVT.

The chain combines TRBV27 with TRBJ1-6; 10 bases fit TRBD1. CDR3 size: 17 residues. CDR1 and CDR2 from the germline V gene are MNHEY and SMNVEV (reference sequence). V shed 7 bases and J 8 bases; nucleotides not matched to a gene: 14. The CDR3, as DNA: TGTGCCAGCAAGCCCTCCGGGACAGGGGATTGGGATTCACCCCTCCACTTT. Translation gives CASKPSGTGDWDSPLHF.

This chain uses TRBV28 with TRBJ2-2; TRBD2 matches 9 bases. Trimming cost V 7 bases and J 3 bases; bases outside gene matches: 12. The CDR3 runs to 17 residues. Germline lookup yields CDR1 MDHEN and CDR2 SYDVKM. The CDR3 loop is CASIPLRGGLHTGELFF. The CDR3 DNA reads TGTGCCAGCATCCCTCTGCGGGGGGGCCTCCACACCGGGGAGCTGTTTTTT.

This chain joins TRBV7-3 and TRBJ2-1; TRBD2 matches at 12 bases. The length of the CDR3 is 16 residues. Germline lookup yields CDR1 SGHTA and CDR2 FQGTGA. Germline trimming cut 5 bases from V and 4 bases from J; bases unmatched to any gene: 6. The CDR3 DNA follows: TGTGCCAGCAGCACCCGGACTAGCGGGGCATACAATGAGCAGTTCTTC. Its protein is CASSTRTSGAYNEQFF. The complete variable domain, with remaining parts taken from reference TRBV7-3 and TRBJ2-1, reads GAGVSQTPSNKVTEKGKYVELRCDPISGHTALYWYRQSLGQGPEFLIYFQGTGAADDSGLPNDRFFAVRPEGSVSTLKIQRTERGDSAVYLCASSTRTSGAYNEQFFGPGTRLTVL.

The chain links TRBV7-6 to TRBJ2-3; TRBD2 is a possible D gene (6 bases). The CDR3 extends over 16 amino acids. The germline gives CDR1 SGHVS, CDR2 FNYEAQ. The V end was cut by 5 bases, the J end by 2 bases, with 17 bases between. CDR3 region: CASSRRSWGDTDTQYF. The CDR3 DNA reads TGTGCCAGCAGCCGCCGCAGTTGGGGGGACACAGATACGCAGTATTTT. The full variable domain, completed using reference TRBV7-6 and TRBJ2-3, is GAGVSQSPRYKVTKRGQDVALRCDPISGHVSLYWYRQALGQGPEFLTYFNYEAQQDKSGLPNDRFSAERPEGSISTLTIQRTEQRDSAMYRCASSRRSWGDTDTQYFGPGTRLTVL.

The chain combines TRBV6-6 with TRBJ2-7, with 7 bases fitting TRBD1. Germline V CDR1 and CDR2: MNHNY, SVGAGI (reference sequence). The ends lost 5 bases at V and 4 bases at J; junction bases unmatched: 8. The CDR3 totals 14 residues. CDR3 bases: TGTGCCAGCAGTCCGACAGGGAAGGCTTACGAGCAGTACTTC. Translated: CASSPTGKAYEQYF.

V is TRBV15 and J is TRBJ2-3; a weak D match, TRBD2 (6 bases). V was shortened by 2 bases and J by 2 bases, with 8 bases between the two germline ends. The CDR3 is 14 residues long. Germline V gene sequence: CDR1 LNHNV, CDR2 YYDKDF (reference sequence). As DNA, the CDR3 is TGTGCCACCAGCAGATCGGGAGACACAGATACGCAGTATTTT. As protein: CATSRSGDTDTQYF.

The rearrangement links TRBV5-1 to TRBJ2-7, with a possible D match to TRBD1 (5 bases). CDR1 and CDR2 from the germline V gene are SGHRS and YFSETQ. The CDR3 consists of 15 residues. V was clipped by 4 bases and J by 1 base, with 15 bases between them. CDR3 nucleotides: TGCGCCAGCAGCACACAGGAAATGGGATCCTACGAGCAGTACTTC. Translation gives CASSTQEMGSYEQYF.

V gene TRBV9 combines with J gene TRBJ2-3, with TRBD2 identical over 12 bases. Trimming at V came to 0 bases and at J to 0 bases, leaving 2 bases not matched to a gene. This CDR3 has 17 amino acids. Germline CDR1 and CDR2: SGDLS and YYNGEE. CDR3 sequence (DNA): TGTGCCAGCAGCGTAGGACTAGCGGGGGTAAGCACAGATACGCAGTATTTT. Translated, it gives CASSVGLAGVSTDTQYF.

V usage is TRBV5-5 and J usage is TRBJ1-1; 10 bases match TRBD1. This CDR3 comprises 15 residues. Germline V lookup: CDR1 SGHKS, CDR2 YYEKEE (reference sequence). After removal of 4 bases from V and 11 bases from J, the junction contained 14 bases not matched to a gene. In DNA, the CDR3 is TGTGCCAGCAGCGGATCCGGGACAGGGGAAGGTGGCGCTTTCTTT. Residues: CASSGSGTGEGGAFF.

The V and J genes are TRBV4-1 and TRBJ2-1; D possibly corresponds to TRBD2 (5 bases). Per germline, CDR1 MGHRA and CDR2 YSYEKL. Trimming removed 5 bases at V and 8 bases at J, with 16 bases between. The CDR3 spans 14 residues. This CDR3 is CASSTLLVEYEQFF. The CDR3 DNA is TGCGCCAGCAGCACCTTACTAGTGGAGTATGAGCAGTTCTTC.

The chain recombines TRBV5-4 with TRBJ2-7, with TRBD2 matching over 9 bases. The trim removed 1 base at V and 1 base at J, leaving 3 bases unmatched. This CDR3 region has 15 residues. The germline CDR1 and CDR2 sequences are SGHNT and YYREEE (reference sequence). The CDR3 loop reads CASSLLRGGSYEQYF. In DNA, the CDR3 is TGTGCCAGCAGCTTGTTGCGGGGGGGATCCTACGAGCAGTACTTC.

This chain joins TRBV5-4 and TRBJ2-2, with TRBD2 matching 9 bases. Germline V gene lookup returns CDR1 SGHNT and CDR2 YYREEE (reference sequence). The V segment lost 4 bases and the J segment 4 bases; nucleotides outside the gene matches: 5. The CDR3 sequence is 15 residues long. The CDR3 loop is CASSQGLASTGELFF. As DNA, the CDR3 is TGTGCCAGCAGCCAGGGACTAGCCAGCACCGGGGAGCTGTTTTTT.

As DNA, the CDR3 is TGTGCCAGCAGCCAATCTCCGGGACAGAACACCGGGGAGCTGTTTTTT. Protein: CASSQSPGQNTGELFF. V is TRBV14 and J is TRBJ2-2, with a tentative D call TRBD1 (6 bases). Trimming left V 2 bases short and J 1 base short, with 11 bases between. Germline V CDR1 and CDR2: SGHDN, FVKESK. The CDR3 extends over 16 amino acids.

J is TRBJ1-1 and V is TRBV28; D unclear. The ends were cut back, 4 bases at V and 1 base at J, with 4 bases in the middle. The germline gives CDR1 MDHEN, CDR2 SYDVKM. The CDR3 has 12 residues. The CDR3 spells CASSYGNTEAFF. CDR3 DNA sequence: TGTGCCAGCAGTTACGGGAACACTGAAGCTTTCTTT.

The chain recombines TRBV10-2 with TRBJ1-2; no clear D gene. The V gene lost 3 bases and the J gene lost 3 bases, with 8 bases spanning the gap. Germline V gene data show CDR1 as WSHSY and CDR2 as SAAADI. This CDR3 has 13 residues. The DNA of the CDR3 is TGCGCCAGCAGTGAAAAAGCGGACTATGGCTACACCTTC. It codes for CASSEKADYGYTF.

The J gene is TRBJ1-1, the V gene TRBV7-2; TRBD1 aligns across 8 bases. The CDR3 sequence is 14 residues long. Trimming removed 2 bases from V and 5 bases from J; junction bases left unmatched: 4. Germline V gives CDR1 SGHTA, CDR2 FQGNSA. The CDR3 region is CASSLRTGMTEAFF. CDR3 nucleotide sequence: TGTGCCAGCAGCTTACGGACAGGGATGACTGAAGCTTTCTTT.

This sequence joins TRBV12-5 and TRBJ1-2; D is unresolved. CDR1 and CDR2 from the germline V gene are LGHNT and FRNRAP. The CDR3 sequence is 11 residues long. Trimming took off 5 bases at V and 5 bases at J, with 6 bases between the two ends. Here the CDR3 reads CASGQTYGYTF. CDR3 coding DNA: TGTGCTAGTGGTCAAACTTATGGCTACACCTTC. The entire variable domain, with the rest obtained from reference TRBV12-5 and TRBJ1-2, is as follows: DARVTQTPRHKVTEMGQEVTMRCQPILGHNTVFWYRQTMMQGLELLAYFRNRAPLDDSGMPKDRFSAEMPDATLATLKIQPSEPRDSAVYFCASGQTYGYTFGSGTRLTVV.

The chain employs TRBV7-3 and TRBJ2-1; 12 bases fit TRBD2. Germline V gene sequence: CDR1 SGHTA, CDR2 FQGTGA. CDR3 length: 15 amino acids. The V and J ends lost 5 bases and 4 bases, in that order; junction bases with no gene match: 3. DNA for the CDR3: TGTGCCAGCAGCCGACTAGCGGGGGAGTACAATGAGCAGTTCTTC. Translation gives CASSRLAGEYNEQFF.

V gene TRBV5-1 combines with J gene TRBJ2-7, with D tentatively TRBD2 (6 bases). The germline V and J ends were trimmed by 0 bases and 7 bases, with 20 bases remaining between them. The V gene's germline CDR1 is SGHRS and CDR2 YFSETQ. The CDR3 is 16 residues long. CDR3 protein: CASSLVVGGPKGEQYF. The CDR3 DNA reads TGCGCCAGCAGCTTGGTCGTGGGAGGACCCAAAGGGGAGCAGTACTTC.

The chain recombines TRBV5-4 with TRBJ2-7; TRBD2 is a possible D gene (6 bases). Trimming took off 4 bases at V and 5 bases at J, with 19 bases between the two ends. Per the germline V gene, CDR1 is SGHNT and CDR2 is YYREEE (reference sequence). This CDR3 spans 15 amino acids. CDR3: CASSPAGGAFHEQYF. The CDR3, as DNA: TGTGCCAGCAGCCCGGCCGGGGGAGCCTTCCACGAGCAGTACTTC. Using reference TRBV5-4 and TRBJ2-7 for the parts outside the CDR3, the full variable domain is ETGVTQSPTHLIKTRGQQVTLRCSSQSGHNTVSWYQQALGQGPQFIFQYYREEENGRGNFPPRFSGLQFPNYSSELNVNALELDDSALYLCASSPAGGAFHEQYFGPGTRLTVT.

The chain is built from TRBV25-1 and TRBJ1-1; 10 bases are shared with TRBD1. Germline CDR1 MGHDK, CDR2 SYGVNS. The CDR3 runs 15 residues. V gave up 7 bases and J gave up 7 bases; unmatched junction bases: 12. The CDR3 DNA follows: TGTGCCAGCATGAGACAGGGGGCCGGGGGGTTTGAAGCTTTCTTT. Its translation: CASMRQGAGGFEAFF.

The V and J genes are TRBV4-3 and TRBJ1-4; D call uncertain. V was trimmed by 0 bases and J by 5 bases, leaving 7 bases between them. The CDR3 is 14 residues long. Germline V lookup: CDR1 LGHNA, CDR2 YSLEER. Written as DNA, the CDR3 is TGCGCCAGCAGCCAAGAATCCGAGAATGAAAAACTGTTTTTT. Translating it yields CASSQESENEKLFF.

This chain joins TRBV11-2 and TRBJ1-2; D gene ambiguous. The V gene lost 2 bases and the J gene lost 4 bases, with 8 bases spanning the gap. Germline V lookup: CDR1 SGHAT, CDR2 FQNNGV. The CDR3 extends over 13 amino acids. The CDR3 coding sequence is TGTGCCAGCAGCTTAAAGGCAGGCTATGGCTACACCTTC. It encodes CASSLKAGYGYTF.

As for this clone: The same CDR3 also results from other DNA sequences found in this sample. The chain uses TRBV2 and TRBJ2-2; 7 bases align to TRBD1. This CDR3 has 13 residues. The V and J ends lost 4 bases and 5 bases, in that order; junction bases with no gene match: 1. CDR1 and CDR2 (germline): SNHLY, FYNNEI. The CDR3 sequence is CASSGQGTGELFF. The CDR3 nucleotides read TGTGCCAGCAGTGGACAGGGAACCGGGGAGCTGTTTTTT.

This sequence joins TRBV6-6 and TRBJ2-5, with 8 nucleotides matching TRBD1. This CDR3 has 14 residues. Per germline, CDR1 MNHNY and CDR2 SVGAGI (reference sequence). After removal of 3 bases from V and 4 bases from J, the junction contained 4 bases not matched to a gene. Written as DNA, the CDR3 is TGTGCCAGCAGTTATGGGACAGGAAGAGAGACCCAGTACTTC. This translates into CASSYGTGRETQYF.

The rearrangement links TRBV25-1 to TRBJ1-2; 8 bases are a match to TRBD1. CDR3 length: 13 residues. In germline, CDR1 is MGHDK, CDR2 SYGVNS. Trimming removed 4 bases from V and 4 bases from J; junction bases left unmatched: 2. The CDR3 sequence is CASSGDRPYGYTF. The CDR3 DNA sequence: TGTGCCAGCAGTGGGGACAGGCCCTATGGCTACACCTTC.